This record covers a single T cell receptor beta chain. The study ran its PCR with 60 Vbeta and 13 Jbeta primers. The repertoire was sequenced with immunoSEQ multiplex PCR; TCRdb's copy has only in-frame clones and lacks some. The table includes some 71,000 clones, roughly 64% detected once. The V and J ends lost 5 bases and 11 bases, in that order; junction bases with no gene match: 11. CDR3 size: 13 residues. Germline V gene sequence: CDR1 LGHNA, CDR2 YNFKEQ. This entry is derived from a study of cytomegalovirus exposure and HLA in healthy donors. The receptor was derived from a man aged 35-49 years in good health and CMV-seropositive. Material: PBMCs. The genes are TRBV4-2 and TRBJ1-1; 7 nucleotides match TRBD1. CDR3 protein: CASSDRVGWEAFF. The DNA for the CDR3 is TGTGCCAGCAGCGACAGGGTTGGGTGGGAGGCTTTCTTT.